This TCR beta chain was identified during a study of cytomegalovirus exposure and HLA in healthy donors (dated by TCRdb to about 2017). With respect to the entire study: In an earlier analysis of around 540 of the donors, less than 350 Gb of sequence data and approximately 120 million unique TCR beta sequences from roughly 190 million T cells were reported. About 310 gigabases of sequencing data and 70 million to 85 million unique TCR sequences were included in an early release covering about 700 HLA-typed donors. Among the roughly 390 genotyped donors, approximately 81% belonged to the genetic ancestry cluster associated with self-reported Caucasian donors. The study aimed to test whether signatures of past pathogen exposure could be identified by cataloging public T cell receptors. The T cell repertoires of 666 subjects were profiled by immunosequencing and related to cytomegalovirus serostatus. Along with the 666-subject first cohort, a separate validation cohort of about 110 different subjects was used. The study combined high-throughput TCR immunosequencing, statistical association of individual TCRs with disease status, and machine learning to predict cytomegalovirus infection status. To study patterns of TCR occurrence, a later analysis re-analyzed previously published TCR beta repertoires from around 700 donors and added high-resolution HLA genotyping. Rather than using new phenotypic data, the later analysis identified candidate immune exposures from TCR beta sequences and from how often those sequences occurred across donors. An earlier analysis of 450 to 750 of the donors used high-throughput TCR beta sequencing to judge whether each TCR beta V gene segment behaved as functional or pseudogenic. Alongside the repertoire data, information on donor age, sex, ethnicity and CMV serostatus was compiled. A later genetic analysis took genome-wide SNP genotypes for about 60% of the roughly 670 donors and used that subset as a discovery cohort. All discovery cohort repertoires had been generated on a single sequencing platform. Class I and class II HLA loci were covered by the typing at four-digit resolution. Typing coverage varied by locus: roughly 629-630 donors for A, B, C, DRB1 and DQB1; 522 for DQA1; over 600 for DPA1; roughly 470 for DPB1. A few DR-DQ haplotypes were treated as single units for association and clustering because of strong linkage in the cohort. Across roughly 420 genotyped donors of the cohort, an average of about 200,000 unique TCR beta nucleotide sequences per donor were sequenced, and roughly 20% of those sequences were non-productive. The paper as a whole reports these results and caveats: A cluster of highly shared sequence variants was judged likely to be a technical artifact of the sequencing pipeline. A later analysis found that HLA-associated TCR beta chains were more clonally expanded and had lower generation probabilities than equally common non-associated chains. At a false discovery rate of 0.05, a later analysis linked 16,951 TCR beta sequences to specific HLA alleles. Most TCR sequences were observed very rarely across donors, whereas some public TCRs were present in many individuals. Because counts were too low, some 17 rarely observed V segments, including chromosome 9 orphons, were excluded from the earlier analysis of 587 of the donors. It was suggested by the authors that the approach could potentially be generalized to other disease states and immunological phenotypes. Because HLA typing was unavailable for some donors at each locus, only the typed subset was used in association tests. The classifier was reported to diagnose cytomegalovirus status with high specificity and sensitivity in both the original and validation cohorts. In a later analysis, most CMV-associated TCR beta chains were found to appear HLA-restricted, with HLA associations seemingly driven largely by CMV exposure. Compared with the roughly 700-donor mean, donors in an Asian-associated ancestry cluster had fewer N-insertions in productive TCRs, according to a later genetic analysis. In vitro tests confirmed that a few of the cytomegalovirus-associated TCR beta chains recognize cytomegalovirus antigens. In a later analysis, several top co-occurrence clusters were reported to appear linked to parvovirus B19, influenza, CMV and Epstein-Barr virus. Linkage disequilibrium might explain the correlated functional status among segregating V segments, but an unknown experimental factor could not be excluded. Only TCR beta chains were sequenced in this cohort, and the absence of alpha or paired-chain data limited detectable features. Broadly in line with IMGT annotations, most TCR beta V segments showed up in productive rearrangements about 87% or about 30% of the time in an earlier analysis of 450 to 750 of the donors. When HLA alleles, especially DR and DQ, strongly co-occurred, attributing TCR associations to individual alleles was difficult. The study listed 150 to 200 TCR beta chains as associated with cytomegalovirus. Immune exposure information for the cohort was limited to CMV serostatus. The 87-base-pair reads could not distinguish some IMGT-functional V segments, including TRBV6-2 and TRBV6-3, so those segments were excluded. A further reported finding was that TCR beta sequences accurately predicted the HLA-A and HLA-B alleles for most subjects in the first cohort. A later analysis found that TCR association rates varied across HLA loci, with DRB1 alleles showing the most associated TCRs and HLA-C alleles the fewest. In a later genetic analysis, a missense DCLRE1C variant was associated with V-gene and J-gene trimming of TCR beta chains, and the association was replicated in an independent cohort. The presence/absence analyses assumed that sequencing depth was roughly uniform across donors, and that assumption may not be true.

For this clone: Its antigen remains undetermined. The sample holds no much larger clone one base away, and base qualities are not on file.

Reading from cysteine to phenylalanine, the CDR3 counts 15 amino acids. Just CDR3 DNA is preserved here, 45 bases in frame from base 1. Germline trimming amounts to 0 bases on V and 5 bases on J, with 4 as the count of junction bases outside the gene matches. Sequences GTSNPN (CDR1) and SVGIG (CDR2) are obtained from the germline V gene (reference sequence). Libraries were built with the immunoSEQ multiplex PCR assay. A mixture of 60 forward primers for TCR Vbeta segments and 13 reverse primers for TCR Jbeta segments was used in the multiplex PCR. The CDR3 region of rearranged TCR beta genes was amplified from genomic DNA by a multiplex PCR assay. The amplified TCR beta libraries were sequenced on the Illumina HiSeq System as 87-base-pair reads. The study's own analysis went as follows. A later analysis counted approximately 84 million unique TCR beta chains across the 700 or so repertoires, and roughly 10 million of these chains were shared by at least two donors. To remove PCR and sequencing errors, raw reads were error-corrected and collapsed into unique sequences using a nearest-neighbor algorithm that merged closely related sequences. CDR3 sequences were aligned to IMGT reference sequences to assign V, D and J gene segments. For a sequence to be retained, a match of at least six nucleotides to both a V gene segment and a J gene segment was required. A rearrangement counted as productive if the CDR3 had no stop codons and remained in frame with V and J, and every other rearrangement counted as non-productive. CDR3 was defined according to IMGT convention as the region running from the second conserved V-encoded cysteine to the conserved J-encoded phenylalanine. Sequences without an unambiguous match to a single V gene segment were excluded from the earlier analysis of a few hundred of the donors. An earlier analysis of 550 to 650 of the donors classified V segments as functional when productive rearrangements were above 56.7% and as segregating when the standard deviation between donors was above 5%. A statistical classification framework was built to diagnose cytomegalovirus status from the catalog of TCR beta chain sequences. A later analysis assigned V and J genes by comparing TCR nucleotide sequences with IMGT/GENE-DB human TR gene sequences. The TCRdist pipeline was used in a later analysis to assign CDR3 sequences and most-parsimonious VDJ recombination scenarios. In a later analysis, each TCR beta chain was defined by its CDR3 amino acid sequence together with its V-gene family, and reads without a unique V-gene family were excluded. As a way to deal with suspected cross-contamination and a sequencing artifact, a later analysis dropped hundreds of nucleotide sequences that were highly shared and had low generation probability. In a later analysis, a clonal expansion index for each public chain was calculated from normalized within-repertoire ranks of inferred template counts. In a later analysis, generation probabilities were computed with a VDJ recombination model fitted to out-of-frame rearrangements, and the resulting probabilities were checked against IGoR. In a later analysis, TCR-TCR, TCR-HLA and TCR-CMV co-occurrence was scored with hypergeometric tests, and a repertoire-size bias correction was applied to TCR pairs. In a later analysis, false discovery rates were estimated by permuting HLA or CMV assignments 20 times. In a later analysis, co-occurring TCRs were grouped using DBSCAN, and TCRdist sequence similarity was added for clustering within HLA-allele-positive subsets. For co-occurrence clustering, repertoires with fewer than 30,000 or more than 120,000 public chains were excluded, along with roughly 5 repertoires with anomalous nucleotide sharing. Held by TCRdb, this immuneACCESS table contains in-frame sequences only and omits some clones. Under half of the omission traces to an unresolved V gene where checked; the cause of the rest is unknown. The DNA gave D and trimming, while V, J and clone size come from that table. Recorded for this sample are some 120,000 clones; around 73% of them occurred a single time. Under 13% of the sample is held by the ten biggest clonotypes.

In total, approximately 700 healthy bone marrow donors made up the cohort. All cohort members were sampled while nominally healthy, although unrecorded immune exposures were likely present. The donor tested CMV seropositive, placing the donor among the 289 seropositive members of the cohort. A peripheral blood sample was provided by each donor, and peripheral blood mononuclear cells were used for TCR beta sequencing. Genomic DNA extraction from the blood cell samples was performed with the Qiagen DNeasy Blood Extraction Kit. The sequenced sample consisted of PBMCs. The sequence came from a man under 40 in good health and CMV-seropositive. Here the chain combines TRBV30 and TRBJ1-4, with 9 bases aligning to TRBD1. Read as DNA, the sequence is TGTGCCTGGAGTGTACGCGGGACAGGGAATGAAAAACTGTTTTTT. This encodes CAWSVRGTGNEKLFF.